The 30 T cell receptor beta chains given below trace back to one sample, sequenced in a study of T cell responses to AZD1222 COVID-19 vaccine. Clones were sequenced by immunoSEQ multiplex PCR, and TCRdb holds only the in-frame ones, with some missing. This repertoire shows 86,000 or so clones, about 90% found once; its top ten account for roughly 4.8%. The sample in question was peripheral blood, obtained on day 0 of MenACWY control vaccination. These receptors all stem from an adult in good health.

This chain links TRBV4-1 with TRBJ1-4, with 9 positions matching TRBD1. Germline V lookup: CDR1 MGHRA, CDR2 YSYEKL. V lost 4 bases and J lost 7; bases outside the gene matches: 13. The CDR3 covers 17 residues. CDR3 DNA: TGCGCCAGCAGCCCAGACAGGGGGGACCGCACGGGTGAAAAACTGTTTTTT. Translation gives CASSPDRGDRTGEKLFF.

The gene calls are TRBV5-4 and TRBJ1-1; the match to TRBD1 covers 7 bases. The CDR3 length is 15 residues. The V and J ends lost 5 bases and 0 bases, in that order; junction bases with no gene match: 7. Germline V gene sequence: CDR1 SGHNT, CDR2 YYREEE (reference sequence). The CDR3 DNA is TGTGCCAGCAGTCCTTCAGGGGGAATGAACACTGAAGCTTTCTTT. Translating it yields CASSPSGGMNTEAFF. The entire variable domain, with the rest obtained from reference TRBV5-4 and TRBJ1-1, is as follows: ETGVTQSPTHLIKTRGQQVTLRCSSQSGHNTVSWYQQALGQGPQFIFQYYREEENGRGNFPPRFSGLQFPNYSSELNVNALELDDSALYLCASSPSGGMNTEAFFGQGTRLTVV.

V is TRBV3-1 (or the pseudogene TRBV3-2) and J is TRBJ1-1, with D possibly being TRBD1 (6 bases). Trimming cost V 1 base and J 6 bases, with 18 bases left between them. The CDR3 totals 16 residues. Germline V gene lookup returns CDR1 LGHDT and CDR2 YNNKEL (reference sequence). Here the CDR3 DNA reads TGTGCCAGCAGCCAAGTCAGTACAGGGCAAGTCGCTGAAGCTTTCTTT. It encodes CASSQVSTGQVAEAFF.

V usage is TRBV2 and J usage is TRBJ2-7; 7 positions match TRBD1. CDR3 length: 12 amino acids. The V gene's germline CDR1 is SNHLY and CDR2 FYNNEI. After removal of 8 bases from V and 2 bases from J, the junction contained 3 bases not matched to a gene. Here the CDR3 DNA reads TGTGCCAGCCTGGACAGGCCCTACGAGCAGTACTTC. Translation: CASLDRPYEQYF.

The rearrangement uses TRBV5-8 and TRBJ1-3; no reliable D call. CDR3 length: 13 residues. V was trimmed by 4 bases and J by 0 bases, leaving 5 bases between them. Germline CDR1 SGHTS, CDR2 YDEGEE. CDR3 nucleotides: TGTGCCAGCAGCCCGTTCTCTGGAAACACCATATATTTT. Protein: CASSPFSGNTIYF.

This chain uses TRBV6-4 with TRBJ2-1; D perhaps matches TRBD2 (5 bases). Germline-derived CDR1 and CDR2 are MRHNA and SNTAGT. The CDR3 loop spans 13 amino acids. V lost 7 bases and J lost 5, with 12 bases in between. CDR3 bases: TGTGCCAGCACGGGGTGGGGAGACAATGAGCAGTTCTTC. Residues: CASTGWGDNEQFF.

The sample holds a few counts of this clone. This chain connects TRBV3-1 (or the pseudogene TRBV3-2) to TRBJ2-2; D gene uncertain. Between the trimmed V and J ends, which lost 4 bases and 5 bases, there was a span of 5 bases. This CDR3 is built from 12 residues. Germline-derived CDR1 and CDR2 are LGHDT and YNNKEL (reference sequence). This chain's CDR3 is CASSRRTGELFF. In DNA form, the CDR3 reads TGTGCCAGCAGCCGAAGGACCGGGGAGCTGTTTTTT.

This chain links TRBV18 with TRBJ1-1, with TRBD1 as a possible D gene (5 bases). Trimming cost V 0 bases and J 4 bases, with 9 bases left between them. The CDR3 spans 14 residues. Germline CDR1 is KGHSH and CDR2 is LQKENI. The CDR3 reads CASSPPQGGTEAFF. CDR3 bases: TGTGCCAGCTCACCACCCCAGGGCGGCACTGAAGCTTTCTTT.

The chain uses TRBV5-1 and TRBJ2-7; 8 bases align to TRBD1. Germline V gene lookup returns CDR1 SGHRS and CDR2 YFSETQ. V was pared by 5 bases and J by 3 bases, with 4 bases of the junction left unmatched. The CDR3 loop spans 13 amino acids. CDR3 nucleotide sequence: TGCGCCAGCAGGCCCGACAGGGGCTACGAGCAGTACTTC. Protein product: CASRPDRGYEQYF.

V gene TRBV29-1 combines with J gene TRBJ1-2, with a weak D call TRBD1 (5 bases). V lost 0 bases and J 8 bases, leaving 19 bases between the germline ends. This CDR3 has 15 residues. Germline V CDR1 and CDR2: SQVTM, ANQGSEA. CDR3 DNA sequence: TGCAGCGTTGAAGATCTAGCCAGGGACCGCCTGGGCTACACCTTC. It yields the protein CSVEDLARDRLGYTF.

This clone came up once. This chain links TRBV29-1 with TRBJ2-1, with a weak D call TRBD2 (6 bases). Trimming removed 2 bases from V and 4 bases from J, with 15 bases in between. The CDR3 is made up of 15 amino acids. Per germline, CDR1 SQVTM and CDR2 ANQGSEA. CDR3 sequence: CSVELITSRYNEQFF. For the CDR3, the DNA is TGCAGCGTTGAACTTATCACTAGCAGATACAATGAGCAGTTCTTC.

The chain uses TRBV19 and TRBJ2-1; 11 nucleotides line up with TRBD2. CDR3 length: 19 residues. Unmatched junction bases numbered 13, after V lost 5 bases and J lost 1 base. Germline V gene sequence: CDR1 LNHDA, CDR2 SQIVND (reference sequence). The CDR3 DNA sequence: TGTGCCAGTAGTCATAAATATCCGGGACTAGCGGCTTCCTACAATGAGCAGTTCTTC. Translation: CASSHKYPGLAASYNEQFF.

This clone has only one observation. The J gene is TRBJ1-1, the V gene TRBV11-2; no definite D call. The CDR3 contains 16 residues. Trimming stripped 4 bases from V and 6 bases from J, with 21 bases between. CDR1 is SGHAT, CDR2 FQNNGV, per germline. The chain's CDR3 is CASSSYPREPSPEAFF. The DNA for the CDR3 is TGTGCCAGCAGCTCTTATCCCCGGGAGCCCTCACCTGAAGCTTTCTTT.

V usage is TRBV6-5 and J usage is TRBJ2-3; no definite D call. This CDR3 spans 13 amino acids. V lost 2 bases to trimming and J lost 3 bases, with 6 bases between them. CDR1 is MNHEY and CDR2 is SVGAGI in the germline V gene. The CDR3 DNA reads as TGTGCCAGCAGTTACCGGGCTACAGATACGCAGTATTTT. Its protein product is CASSYRATDTQYF.

The CDR3 loop reads CASKLTGLNEQFF. CDR3 DNA: TGTGCCAGCAAACTGACAGGCCTCAATGAGCAGTTCTTC. V and J are TRBV27 and TRBJ2-1; perhaps TRBD1 as D (6 bases). The V gene lost 7 bases and the J gene lost 6 bases, with 13 bases spanning the gap. Germline loops: CDR1 MNHEY, CDR2 SMNVEV (reference sequence). The CDR3 contains 13 residues.

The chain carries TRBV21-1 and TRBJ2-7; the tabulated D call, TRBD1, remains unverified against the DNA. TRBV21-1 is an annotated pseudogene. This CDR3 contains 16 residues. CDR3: CASGPRSWDREDEQYF. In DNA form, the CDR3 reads TGTGCCAGCGGACCCCGGAGTTGGGACAGGGAAGACGAGCAGTACTTC.

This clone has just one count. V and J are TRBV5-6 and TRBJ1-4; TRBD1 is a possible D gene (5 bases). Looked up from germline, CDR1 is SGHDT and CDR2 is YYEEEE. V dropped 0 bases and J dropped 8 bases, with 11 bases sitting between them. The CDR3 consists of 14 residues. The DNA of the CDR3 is TGTGCCAGCAGCTTGGGGACAAGGACGGAAAAACTGTTTTTT. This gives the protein CASSLGTRTEKLFF.

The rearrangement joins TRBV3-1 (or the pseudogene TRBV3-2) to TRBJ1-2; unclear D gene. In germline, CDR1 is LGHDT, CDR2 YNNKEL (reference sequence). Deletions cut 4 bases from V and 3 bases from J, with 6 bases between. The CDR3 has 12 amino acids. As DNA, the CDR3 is TGTGCCAGCAGCCGAAGCGACTATGGCTACACCTTC. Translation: CASSRSDYGYTF.

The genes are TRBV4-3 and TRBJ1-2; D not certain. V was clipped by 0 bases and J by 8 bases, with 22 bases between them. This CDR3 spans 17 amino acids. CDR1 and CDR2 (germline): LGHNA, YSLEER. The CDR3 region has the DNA TGCGCCAGCAGCCAAGATTTCGTCTTGGGAGTATCTCTCGGCTACACCTTC. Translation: CASSQDFVLGVSLGYTF.

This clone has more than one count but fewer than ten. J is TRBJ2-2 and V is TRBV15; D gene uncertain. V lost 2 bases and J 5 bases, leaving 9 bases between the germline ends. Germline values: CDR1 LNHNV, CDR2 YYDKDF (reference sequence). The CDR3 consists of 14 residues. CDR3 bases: TGTGCCACCAGCAGATCTAAAGGGACCGGGGAGCTGTTTTTT. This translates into CATSRSKGTGELFF.

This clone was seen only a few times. Written as DNA, the CDR3 is TGTGCCAGCAGCCCCGACTGGACGAGGGACGAGCAGTACTTC. This codes for CASSPDWTRDEQYF. The chain employs TRBV7-2 and TRBJ2-7, with D perhaps matching TRBD2 (5 bases). The V gene's germline CDR1 is SGHTA and CDR2 FQGNSA. The CDR3 totals 14 residues. V gave up 5 bases and J gave up 5 bases, with 16 bases separating them.

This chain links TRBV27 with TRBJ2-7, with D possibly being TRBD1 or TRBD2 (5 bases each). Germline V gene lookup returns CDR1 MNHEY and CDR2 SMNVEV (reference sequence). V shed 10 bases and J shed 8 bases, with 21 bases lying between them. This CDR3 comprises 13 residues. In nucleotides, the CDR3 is TGTGCCACCCGCCCTGGGGGAGCAACTAAGCAGTACTTC. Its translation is CATRPGGATKQYF.

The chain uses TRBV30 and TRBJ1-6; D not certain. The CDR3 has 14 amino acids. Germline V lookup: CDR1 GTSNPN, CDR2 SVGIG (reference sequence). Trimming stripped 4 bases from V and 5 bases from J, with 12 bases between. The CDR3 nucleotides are TGTGCCTGGACCTACGGCTCGGATAATTCACCCCTCCACTTT. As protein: CAWTYGSDNSPLHF.

The CDR3: CASSFGTSSYNEQFF. The DNA for the CDR3 is TGTGCCAGCAGCTTTGGGACTTCCAGCTACAATGAGCAGTTCTTC. V usage is TRBV16 and J usage is TRBJ2-1; D possibly corresponds to TRBD2 (6 bases). V lost 5 bases and J lost 3, with 14 bases in between. The CDR3 totals 15 residues. Germline V lookup: CDR1 KGHSY, CDR2 FQNENV.

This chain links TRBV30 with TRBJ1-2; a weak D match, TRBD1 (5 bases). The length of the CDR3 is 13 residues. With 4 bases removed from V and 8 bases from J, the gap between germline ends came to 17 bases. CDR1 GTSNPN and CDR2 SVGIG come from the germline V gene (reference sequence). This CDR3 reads CAWTWGVSNGYTF. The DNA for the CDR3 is TGTGCCTGGACCTGGGGGGTTTCGAACGGCTACACCTTC.

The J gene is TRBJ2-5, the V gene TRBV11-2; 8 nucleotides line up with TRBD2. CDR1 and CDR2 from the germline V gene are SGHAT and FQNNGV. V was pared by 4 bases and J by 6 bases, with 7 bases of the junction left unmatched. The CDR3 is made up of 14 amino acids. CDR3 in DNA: TGTGCCAGCAGCTCCGGGGGGGGGCCGAAGACCCAGTACTTC. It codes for CASSSGGGPKTQYF.

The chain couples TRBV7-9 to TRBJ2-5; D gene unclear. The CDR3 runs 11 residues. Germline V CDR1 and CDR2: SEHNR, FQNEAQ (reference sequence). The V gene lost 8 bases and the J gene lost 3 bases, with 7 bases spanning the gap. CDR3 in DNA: TGTGCCAGCGGGTTTAAAGAGACCCAGTACTTC. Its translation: CASGFKETQYF.

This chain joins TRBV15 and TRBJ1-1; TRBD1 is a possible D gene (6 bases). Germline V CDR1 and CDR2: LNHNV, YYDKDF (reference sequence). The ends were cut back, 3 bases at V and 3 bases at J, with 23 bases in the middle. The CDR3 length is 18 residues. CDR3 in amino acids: CATSRASRPGRGDTEAFF. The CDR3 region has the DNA TGTGCCACCAGCAGGGCGTCCCGACCTGGCAGGGGAGACACTGAAGCTTTCTTT.

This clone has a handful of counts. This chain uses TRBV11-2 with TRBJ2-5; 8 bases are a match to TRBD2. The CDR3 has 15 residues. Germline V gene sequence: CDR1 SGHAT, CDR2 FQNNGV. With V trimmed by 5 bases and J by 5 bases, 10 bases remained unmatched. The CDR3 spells CASSLLSGSSETQYF. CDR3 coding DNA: TGTGCCAGCAGCCTCCTCAGCGGGAGTTCTGAGACCCAGTACTTC.

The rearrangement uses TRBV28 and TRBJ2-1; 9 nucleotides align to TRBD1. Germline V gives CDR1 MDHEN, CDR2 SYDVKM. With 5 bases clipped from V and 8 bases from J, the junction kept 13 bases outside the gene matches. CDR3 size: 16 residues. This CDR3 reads CASSIPGDRDLDEQFF. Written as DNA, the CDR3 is TGTGCCAGCAGTATTCCGGGGGACAGGGATTTGGATGAGCAGTTCTTC.